The text below deals with one TCR beta chain. Antigen specificity is unknown. These data originate in a study of CD8 T cells in ankylosing spondylitis. General study points: A TCR beta motif of 7 to 9 highly homologous variants seemed to mark ankylosing spondylitis blood. In reactive arthritis synovial fluid and blood, some motif variants had been reported before.

V was pared by 0 bases and J by 7 bases, with 7 bases between. This CDR3 contains 12 residues. Germline V gene data show CDR1 as SNHLY and CDR2 as FYNNEI. For TCR beta, libraries came from quantitative 5'-RACE with molecular barcodes. A single record per CDR3 protein comes from TCRdb applying MiXCR to the 5' RACE reads. The profile shows fewer than 200,000 distinct CDR3 sequences, 9.8% of them singletons. The receptor was derived from a female donor with ankylosing spondylitis or in good health (not recorded which). Input material: blood, either unsorted or a sorted T cell fraction (not recorded which). This sequence joins TRBV2 and TRBJ2-7; D not certain. The CDR3 protein is CASSEALGEQYF. In DNA form, the CDR3 reads TGTGCCAGCAGTGAAGCCCTAGGAGAGCAGTACTTC.